These 2 T cell receptor beta chains were all obtained from the same sample, sequenced in a study of immune characterization of retroperitoneal liposarcoma. In TCRdb, the PCR reads were re-called with MiXCR into one record per CDR3 protein. The sample consists of some 10,000 distinct CDR3 sequences, 28% of them appearing once. The sample taken for sequencing was tumor tissue. The source of these receptors is a male donor with retroperitoneal liposarcoma.

V gene TRBV7-2 combines with J gene TRBJ2-4; 8 bases line up with TRBD1. The J call is in doubt because the DNA end fits TRBJ2-1 better. The CDR3 length is 14 residues. CDR1 is SGHTA, CDR2 FQGNSA, per germline. DNA for the CDR3: TGTGCCAGCACCCTATCACAGGGGGGATACGAGCAGTTCTTC. Translating it yields CASTLSQGGYEQFF.

V usage is TRBV6-1 and J usage is TRBJ1-1, with D hard to call. Deletions cut 7 bases from V and 7 bases from J, with 10 bases between. CDR1 is MNHNS and CDR2 is SASEGT in the germline V gene. This CDR3 has 11 amino acids. The chain's CDR3 is CASTIHGEAFF. In DNA form, the CDR3 reads TGTGCCAGCACGATACACGGTGAAGCTTTCTTT.